Reported below is one TCR beta chain. No antigen is known for it. Nothing much larger sits one base from this clone, and base qualities are not available. TCRbeta CDR3 regions were amplified from genomic DNA by means of the immunoSEQ Assay, a bias-controlled multiplex PCR. The paper's processing steps were these. The number of nucleated cells in each sample was estimated by amplification of reference gene primers within the assay. Sequence reads were collapsed and filtered to measure the absolute abundance of every unique TCRbeta CDR3 rearrangement. Productive Simpson clonality was computed per sample as the square root of Simpson's diversity index over productive rearrangements. Held by TCRdb, this immuneACCESS table contains in-frame sequences only and omits some clones. Under half of the omission traces to an unresolved V gene where checked; the cause of the rest is unknown. V and J calls and clone size are those listed in that table; D and trimming were worked out from the DNA. The sample table holds 250,000 to 350,000 clones, of which nearly 90% were seen once. The leading ten clones occupy 1.7% of the sample.

The data stem from a study of blood T cell repertoires in COVID-19 (dated by TCRdb to 2020 to 2021). With regard to the full study: The collaborator samples originated in the United States, Italy and Spain and spanned the acute and convalescent phases of COVID-19. Where available, HLA class I and class II types were obtained from metadata supplied by the sample provider rather than from assay-based typing. A de-identified subject ID, COVID-19 status, age in years and sex were almost always included in the sample metadata. The repertoires were released in a freely available public database intended as a resource for research on the immune response to SARS-CoV-2. The samples were drawn from the first 160 participants of the ongoing ImmuneRACE study and from about 1,200 subjects provided by 6 global collaborators. The prospective study material was composed of cDNA or gDNA derived from T cells, B-cell-depleted T cells, or PBMCs. The dataset comprised deeply sampled blood TCRbeta repertoires from subjects exposed to, actively infected with, or recovered from COVID-19. Results the study describes overall, beyond this receptor: The amount of clinical and demographic metadata varied by source and participant and was provided uncurated.

Enrolling through a virtual design, the prospective study's participants ranged in age from roughly 18 to 95 years and lived across 24 United States geographic areas. In the prospective study, participants were assigned to cohorts based on the clinical history participants reported in a screening survey and a study questionnaire. Mobile phlebotomists in the prospective study collected whole blood, serum and a nasopharyngeal or oropharyngeal swab from every participant. Additional blood draws and questionnaires over an approximately two-month period could optionally be provided by prospective study participants. Before DNA extraction, blood samples from the prospective study were shipped at room temperature or frozen. The material sequenced was PBMCs or T cells enriched from blood (not recorded which). This clonotype was obtained from a woman between 18 and 30 years old with acute COVID-19.

The DNA is as follows: TGTGCCAGCAGTGAAGACCGCGCAGGGCTTCGGAATGAGCAGTTCTTC. Its protein product is CASSEDRAGLRNEQFF. The rearrangement combines TRBV2 with TRBJ2-1; TRBD1 is a possible D gene, resting on 5 matching bases. V is shortened by 1 base, J by 7 bases, and the region joining them spans 17 bases. The CDR3 runs 16 amino acids, cysteine and phenylalanine included. The entry retains the CDR3 DNA only, 48 bases that are in frame from base 1. Taken from the germline V gene, the CDR1 and CDR2 loops are SNHLY and FYNNEI.